This T cell receptor (beta chain) originates from a study of T cell clusters in autoimmune cytopenias. As for the study in general: Per sample, median TRB depth was about 52,000 reads, yielding a median about 2,500 distinct clonotypes. Study observations and caveats: The T cell clusters came from computational analysis alone and lack functional validation. Active autoimmune hepatitis patients had roughly 2.7-fold fewer exclusive TRB clusters than healthy donors.

The CDR3 covers 17 residues. A note on this clonotype: What it recognizes is unknown.

One tube held mixed TRB-A and TRB-B primer pools for touch-down PCR. TCRdb reworked the multiplex PCR reads into one entry per CDR3 protein, no DNA. The sample includes roughly 7,000 distinct CDR3 sequences. TRB amplification used 250 ng of peripheral blood genomic DNA. This sequence was found in a human donor with an autoimmune cytopenia or autoimmune hepatitis (not recorded which). This sequence joins TRBV12-3 or TRBV12-4 and TRBJ2-3; TCRdb outputs TRBD1, but without DNA this stays unchecked. The material sequenced was peripheral blood. The CDR3 loop is CTSSSRGMTGTTDTQYF.